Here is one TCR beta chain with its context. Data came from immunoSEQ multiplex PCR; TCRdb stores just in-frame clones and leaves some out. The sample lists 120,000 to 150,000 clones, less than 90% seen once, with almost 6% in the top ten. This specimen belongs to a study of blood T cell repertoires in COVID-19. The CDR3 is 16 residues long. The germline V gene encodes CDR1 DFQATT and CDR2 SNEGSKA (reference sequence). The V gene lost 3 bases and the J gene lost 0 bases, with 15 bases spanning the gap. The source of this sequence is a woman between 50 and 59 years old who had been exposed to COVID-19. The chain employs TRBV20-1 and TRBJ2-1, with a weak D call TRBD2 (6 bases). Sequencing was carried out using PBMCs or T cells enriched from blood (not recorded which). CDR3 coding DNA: TGCAGTGCTAGTAGGGACTTTCCGAGCTCCTACAATGAGCAGTTCTTC. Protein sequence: CSASRDFPSSYNEQFF.